The clone carrying this TCR beta chain has a count of ten or more. Antigen unknown. Germline-derived CDR1 and CDR2 are SQVTM and ANQGSEA. CDR3 length: 14 amino acids. Trimming removed 6 bases from V and 4 bases from J; junction bases left unmatched: 9. Specified time point: patch test 3, about 24 weeks after DPC sensitization. Treatment of the sample: therapeutic diphenylcyclopropenone sensitization with weekly scalp DPC. These data are taken from a study of human T cells and chemical hapten exposure. Study-level results: Relative to control repertoires, expanded TCRs gave rise to significantly more large CDR3 similarity clusters. Each of the donors had alopecia, so their immune responses may not resemble those of healthy people.

TCRdb redid the calling of the RACE reads with MiXCR, one entry per CDR3 protein. The data show more than 100,000 distinct CDR3 sequences, with about 10% seen just once and more than 2% held by the top ten. The chain uses TRBV29-1 and TRBJ2-3; 8 bases are a match to TRBD2. The TCR originated in a woman in her forties or fifties with alopecia areata. Some clones in this sample may be carry-over from other donors' samples. This sample comprised whole blood, obtained in connection with sensitization to the hapten diphenylcyclopropenone (DPC). CDR3 sequence reads: CSVRSGSTPDTQYF. CDR3 nucleotides: TGCAGCGTCCGAAGCGGGAGTACCCCAGATACGCAGTATTTT.